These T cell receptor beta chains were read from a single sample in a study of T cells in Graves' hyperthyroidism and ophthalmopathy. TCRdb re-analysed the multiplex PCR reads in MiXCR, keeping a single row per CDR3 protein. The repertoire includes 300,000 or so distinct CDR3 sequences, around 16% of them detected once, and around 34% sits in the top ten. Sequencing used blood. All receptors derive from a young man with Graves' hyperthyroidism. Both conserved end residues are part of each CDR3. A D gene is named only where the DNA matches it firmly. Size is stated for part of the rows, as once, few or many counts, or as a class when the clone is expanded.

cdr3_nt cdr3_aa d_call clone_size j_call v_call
TGCAGTGCTAGGGGACAGGGTCCTCAGCCCCAGCATTTT CSARGQGPQPQHF TRBD1 NA TRBJ1-5 TRBV20-1
TGCGCCAGCAGCTTGGGGACTAGCGGCCCCTACAATGAGCAGTTCTTC CASSLGTSGPYNEQFF TRBD2 many TRBJ2-1 TRBV5-1
TGTGCCAGCAGTCTCCGACAGGGTAGCAGGTTGGAGAACTATGGCTACACCTTC CASSLRQGSRLENYGYTF TRBD1 many TRBJ1-2 TRBV27
TGTGCCATCAGTGAGAGGACAGGGGAGAACGAGCAGTACTTC CAISERTGENEQYF TRBD1 NA TRBJ2-7 TRBV10-3
TGTGCCAGCAGTTTTTCTCGACAATACAATGAGCAGTTCTTC CASSFSRQYNEQFF NA many TRBJ2-1 TRBV27
TGCAGCGTTGAGTGGCTAGCGGGAGGACACTCCTACAATGAGCAGTTCTTC CSVEWLAGGHSYNEQFF TRBD2 many TRBJ2-1 TRBV29-1
TGTGCCAGCAGCATAACCCCTAGCTATGAGCAGTTCTTC CASSITPSYEQFF NA NA TRBJ2-1 TRBV7-9
TGTGCCAGCAGCCCCCTTCTGGGAGCTGATACGCAGTATTTT CASSPLLGADTQYF NA few TRBJ2-3 TRBV7-2
TGTGCCAGCAGCTTAGGGGACAGGGATAACTATGGCTACACCTTC CASSLGDRDNYGYTF TRBD1 many TRBJ1-2 TRBV7-3
TGTGCCAGCAAGAGTTTGACCAATATGAACACTGAAGCTTTCTTT CASKSLTNMNTEAFF NA many TRBJ1-1 TRBV2
TGTGCCAGCAGCCAAGATTCCCAGTACAATGAGCAGTTCTTC CASSQDSQYNEQFF NA NA TRBJ2-1 TRBV4-2
TGTGCCAGCAACTGGGCTAGCGGGAATAATGAGCAGTTCTTC CASNWASGNNEQFF TRBD2 many TRBJ2-1 TRBV6-1
TGTGCCAGCAAAGGGGGCTCCTACAATGAGCAGTTCTTC CASKGGSYNEQFF NA NA TRBJ2-1 TRBV28
TGTGCCAGCAGTCCCCAGGGGCGGGAGCAGTTCTTC CASSPQGREQFF NA NA TRBJ2-1 TRBV9
TGTGCCAGCACCCGACTAGCGGCCACAGATACGCAGTATTTT CASTRLAATDTQYF TRBD2 many TRBJ2-3 TRBV6-1
TGTGCCACCAGTTCCCGTTTAGGGACCTACGAGCAGTACTTC CATSSRLGTYEQYF NA many TRBJ2-7 TRBV24-1
TGTGCCAGCAGCTCAGCGACTAGCACAGATGCGCAGTATTTT CASSSATSTDAQYF TRBD2 NA TRBJ2-3 TRBV7-2
TGTGCCAGCAGTTACTCGCTCTTCTACGAGCAGTACTTC CASSYSLFYEQYF NA many TRBJ2-7 TRBV6-5
TGCAGTGCTAGGGGACACGGAAATGAAAAACTGTTTTTT CSARGHGNEKLFF NA NA TRBJ1-4 TRBV20-1
TGTGCCAGCTCCTACGGAGGTCAGCCCCAGCATTTT CASSYGGQPQHF NA many TRBJ1-5 TRBV12-3/TRBV12-4
TGTGCCAGCAGCTTAAAGACAGGGTACGAGCAGTACTTC CASSLKTGYEQYF TRBD1 many TRBJ2-7 TRBV11-2
TGTGCCAGTACCTCCTGGGGGTCAAGCTCTGGAAACACCATATATTTT CASTSWGSSSGNTIYF NA NA TRBJ1-3 TRBV19
TGTGCCTGGAGTGAGGGCGGACATCCCAAATGGTTCTTC CAWSEGGHPKWFF NA many TRBJ2-1 TRBV30
TGTGCCAGCAGCTTCCGTGGACAGGGGACAGATACGCAGTATTTT CASSFRGQGTDTQYF TRBD1 many TRBJ2-3 TRBV11-2
TGTGCCAGCACCTCGGACTTGAACAATGAGCAGTTCTTC CASTSDLNNEQFF NA many TRBJ2-1 TRBV28
TGTGCCAGCAGCCCCCGCGGGGGGGGGATCGAGCAGTACTTC CASSPRGGGIEQYF TRBD2 NA TRBJ2-7 TRBV7-9
TGTGCCAGCTCACCACCAAATAGGGGTAACACAGATACGCAGTATTTT CASSPPNRGNTDTQYF NA few TRBJ2-3 TRBV18
TGTGCCAGCAGCTCCAACAATACGACAGGGAGCCATGAGCAGTTCTTC CASSSNNTTGSHEQFF TRBD1 NA TRBJ2-1 TRBV12-3/TRBV12-4
TGCGCCAGCAGCCAGCCCCAGGACTCAGTAACCCCTAGCACAGATACGCAGTATTTT CASSQPQDSVTPSTDTQYF NA few TRBJ2-3 TRBV4-1
TGCGCCAGCAGCTTCGACCTTTTAACCTCACCCCTCCACTTT CASSFDLLTSPLHF NA NA TRBJ1-6 TRBV5-1
TGCGCCAGCAGCTTTCCCCCCGGGACACCTAGCTCCTACAATGAGCAGTTCTTC CASSFPPGTPSSYNEQFF NA many TRBJ2-1 TRBV5-1
TGTGCCAGCAGTGAAGCGCTCGGGGACCCAGGGGACAATGAGCAGTTCTTC CASSEALGDPGDNEQFF NA many TRBJ2-1 TRBV2
TGCGCCAGCAGCTTTAGGGGATTGGAGACCCAGTACTTC CASSFRGLETQYF NA few TRBJ2-5 TRBV5-1
TGTGCCAGCTCCACCGGGACAGGCGACTACGAGCAGTACTTC CASSTGTGDYEQYF TRBD1 few TRBJ2-7 TRBV27
TGTGCCAGCTCACCATTTGAGGGAGGCGGATACAATGAGCAGTTCTTC CASSPFEGGGYNEQFF NA NA TRBJ2-1 TRBV18
TGTGCCAGCAGTTTAAAACAGTTCGGGACAGGGAGAATTAAGGTGAACACTGAAGCTTTCTTT CASSLKQFGTGRIKVNTEAFF TRBD1 many TRBJ1-1 TRBV12-3/TRBV12-4
TGTGCCAGCTCACCCAGGGAAGCGTCTAGCACAGATACGCAGTATTTT CASSPREASSTDTQYF NA few TRBJ2-3 TRBV18
TGCGCCAGCCAACCGGAAGCGCAGCTAAATGAAAAACTGTTTTTT CASQPEAQLNEKLFF NA many TRBJ1-4 TRBV5-1
TGTGCCAGCAGCCGATATAGAGGTGGGGCCAACGTCCTGACTTTC CASSRYRGGANVLTF NA NA TRBJ2-6 TRBV7-9
TGTGCCAGCAGCCAAACGCCAGGGCTTGGCTACACCTTC CASSQTPGLGYTF NA NA TRBJ1-2 TRBV3-1
TGTGCCAGCAGCTCTTACACGGGGGGCGCCTTCATGGAGACCCAGTACTTC CASSSYTGGAFMETQYF NA few TRBJ2-5 TRBV6-1
TGTGCCAGCAGCGCTACAGGGGACACAGATACGCAGTATTTT CASSATGDTDTQYF TRBD1 NA TRBJ2-3 TRBV9
TGTGCCAGCAGCGACCCGAGAAGGGACCGCGGCACTGAAGCTTTCTTT CASSDPRRDRGTEAFF NA few TRBJ1-1 TRBV7-6
TGCAGTGCTAGAGATATTAGGAAGGGGGCAGATACGCAGTATTTT CSARDIRKGADTQYF NA NA TRBJ2-3 TRBV20-1
TGTGCCAGCACGGGAGGGCTTTACGAGCAGTACTTC CASTGGLYEQYF TRBD2 many TRBJ2-7 TRBV11-2
TGTGCCAGCAGTCCCCAGGCAGGCATTCAGTACTTC CASSPQAGIQYF NA few TRBJ2-4 TRBV27
TGCGCCCCCACACGGGCTAGCAATCAGCCCCAGCATTTT CAPTRASNQPQHF NA many TRBJ1-5 TRBV5-1
TGTGCCTGGTCGACAGGGAGCGTCACCGGGGAGCTGTTTTTT CAWSTGSVTGELFF TRBD1 many TRBJ2-2 TRBV30
TGTGCCAGCAGTCGTCCCGGGGACGGCAATCAGCCCCAGCATTTT CASSRPGDGNQPQHF NA NA TRBJ1-5 TRBV3-1
TGTGCTAGTGGTTTGGTAGGGACAGGGTTCACTGAAGCTTTCTTT CASGLVGTGFTEAFF TRBD1 many TRBJ1-1 TRBV12-5
TGTGCCAGCAGTGTCACCCAAGAGGCCCCGTACTTC CASSVTQEAPYF NA NA TRBJ2-5 TRBV11-2
TGTGCCAGCAGAGAACCCATACAGGGATCTAGCACAGATACGCAGTATTTT CASREPIQGSSTDTQYF NA many TRBJ2-3 TRBV12-3/TRBV12-4
TGCAGTGCTAACCCACACTTACAGGGCGGCGGAATAGCTTTCTTT CSANPHLQGGGIAFF NA many TRBJ1-1 TRBV20-1
TGCGCCAGCAGCTTGGCCGGGCCAGGGCGGACTGAAGCTTTCTTT CASSLAGPGRTEAFF NA many TRBJ1-1 TRBV5-1
TGTGCCAGCAGCTTACCGGGACTCCCGCGGTATTTT CASSLPGLPRYF NA many TRBJ2-3 TRBV11-2
TGTGCCAGCAGCTATTCCAGCAATGAGCAGTTCTTC CASSYSSNEQFF NA many TRBJ2-1 TRBV7-2